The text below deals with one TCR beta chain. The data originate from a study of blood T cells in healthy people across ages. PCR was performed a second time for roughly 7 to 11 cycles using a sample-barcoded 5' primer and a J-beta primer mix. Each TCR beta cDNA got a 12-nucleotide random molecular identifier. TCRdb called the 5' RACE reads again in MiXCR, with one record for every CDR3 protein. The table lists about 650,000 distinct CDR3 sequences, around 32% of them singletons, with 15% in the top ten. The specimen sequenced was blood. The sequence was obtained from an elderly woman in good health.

This CDR3 is CASSPGEDTQYF. For the CDR3, the DNA is TGTGCCAGCAGCCCCGGGGAAGATACGCAGTATTTT. The chain is built from TRBV11-2 and TRBJ2-3, with D perhaps matching TRBD2 (5 bases). The CDR3 contains 12 residues. Between the trimmed V and J ends, which lost 5 bases and 5 bases, there was a span of 8 bases. Germline V CDR1 and CDR2: SGHAT, FQNNGV.